The sequence of this TCR beta chain was determined in a study of cytomegalovirus exposure and HLA in healthy donors. PCR employed 60 Vbeta and 13 Jbeta primers. Original processing notes: As a later analysis found, there were roughly 80 million unique TCR beta chains, of which roughly 11 million were shared. Sequencing used immunoSEQ multiplex PCR; TCRdb keeps in-frame clones, though not all of them. D and trimming were read from the DNA, whereas the V and J calls and clone size are those reported in that table. The data contain roughly 150,000 clones, about four fifths of them seen just once; the ten biggest clones take up around 2.4%. The sequence came from a male donor in good health and CMV-seronegative. Sequencing input: PBMCs.

The chain's CDR3 is CASSQAEGMELFF. The DNA for the CDR3 is TGCGCCAGCAGCCAAGCTGAGGGAATGGAGCTGTTTTTT. The chain uses TRBV4-3 and TRBJ2-2, with D possibly matching TRBD2 (5 bases). With 1 base removed from V and 10 bases from J, the gap between germline ends came to 10 bases. Germline values: CDR1 LGHNA, CDR2 YSLEER. The CDR3 runs 13 residues.